Listed here is a single T cell receptor beta chain. This record belongs to a study of blood T cell repertoires in COVID-19. In the study overall: COVID-19 samples, acute and convalescent, were from the United States, Italy and Spain.

Per germline, CDR1 SGHVS and CDR2 FNYEAQ. The V gene end was trimmed by 1 base and the J gene end by 3 bases; junction bases not matched to a gene: 7. The CDR3 is 17 amino acids. In the original processing: Estimated nucleated cell counts came from reference gene primer amplification. The method was immunoSEQ multiplex PCR; TCRdb's version includes in-frame clones alone and lacks a portion of them. D and trimming come from the DNA, and the V and J calls and clone size come from that table. The sample has hundreds of thousands of clones, roughly 80% seen once. The chain employs TRBV7-6 and TRBJ2-1; 9 bases match TRBD2. Material for sequencing was peripheral blood. The sequence was obtained from a man at least 80 years old with acute or convalescent COVID-19. The CDR3 spells CASSLERLAGIYNEQFF. CDR3 coding DNA: TGTGCCAGCAGCTTAGAAAGGCTAGCGGGGATCTACAATGAGCAGTTCTTC. The entire variable domain, with the rest obtained from reference TRBV7-6 and TRBJ2-1, is as follows: GAGVSQSPRYKVTKRGQDVALRCDPISGHVSLYWYRQALGQGPEFLTYFNYEAQQDKSGLPNDRFSAERPEGSISTLTIQRTEQRDSAMYRCASSLERLAGIYNEQFFGPGTRLTVL.